Sequencing of this TCR beta chain was carried out in a study of T cell clones after liver transplantation. In this sample, this clone turned up a few times. Its antigen is currently unknown. This CDR3 has 15 amino acids. Germline trimming cut 5 bases from V and 1 base from J; bases unmatched to any gene: 4. The germline gives CDR1 SGHAT, CDR2 FQNNGV. Study results and caveats: Low donor cell numbers restricted donor-reactive repertoire measurement in a couple of subjects.

The data were produced by immunoSEQ multiplex PCR, yet TCRdb's version contains in-frame clones alone and is incomplete. This table has nearly 25,000 clones, about 70% appearing once. This clonotype was sampled from a human donor who received a liver transplant. Sequencing was performed on CD4+ T cells from blood, taken before liver transplant. This chain uses TRBV11-2 with TRBJ2-3; TRBD2 matches at 9 bases. The CDR3 protein is CASSPWTSGTDTQYF. The DNA of the CDR3 is TGTGCCAGCAGCCCTTGGACTAGCGGCACAGATACGCAGTATTTT.